This record concerns one T cell receptor beta chain sequence. The antigen it binds to is not known. No quality values exist for individual bases; no much larger clone is one base distant. TCRbeta CDR3 regions were amplified from genomic DNA using the immunoSEQ Assay, a bias-controlled multiplex PCR. On the study's bioinformatics: Nucleated cell counts per sample were estimated from amplification of reference gene primers within the assay. To quantify the absolute abundance of each unique TCRbeta CDR3 rearrangement, sequence reads were collapsed and filtered. For each sample, productive Simpson clonality was calculated as the square root of Simpson's diversity index over productive rearrangements. TCRdb took this table from immuneACCESS and kept in-frame rearrangements with V and J called. Such tables lack part of the clones; where checked against another copy, unresolved V genes explain under half of the gap, and the rest is unexplained. V and J calls and clone size are given by that table; D and trimming were obtained from the DNA. The sample table shows hundreds of thousands of clones, and about 89% are seen once. The top ten hold approximately 9% of the sample.

Participants in the prospective study were enrolled through a virtual design, were aged roughly 18 to 100 years, and lived in about two dozen United States geographic areas. In the prospective study, cohorts were assigned on the basis of participant-reported clinical history obtained from a screening survey and a study questionnaire. ImmuneRACE Cohort 3 recovered participants were defined by two consecutive negative NP/OP PCR tests, healthcare professional clearance, or symptom resolution. In the prospective study, mobile phlebotomists collected whole blood, serum and a nasopharyngeal or oropharyngeal swab from each participant. Participants in the prospective study had the option to provide additional blood draws and questionnaires over a roughly 2-month period. Blood samples from the prospective study were shipped frozen or at room temperature prior to DNA extraction. These data are taken from a study of blood T cell repertoires in COVID-19 (dated by TCRdb to the early 2020s). General notes on the study: Collaborator samples came from the United States, Italy and Spain and covered acute and convalescent phases of COVID-19. The repertoires were released in a freely available public database meant as a resource for research on the immune response to SARS-CoV-2. Deeply sampled blood TCRbeta repertoires from subjects exposed to, actively infected with, or recovered from COVID-19 were included in the dataset. Samples came from the ongoing ImmuneRACE study (first 160 participants) plus 1,254 subjects from 6 global collaborators. Nearly every sample came with metadata listing a de-identified subject ID, COVID-19 status, age in years and sex. The material from the prospective study consisted of cDNA or gDNA derived from T cells, B-cell-depleted T cells, or PBMCs. HLA class I and class II types, where available, came from metadata supplied by the sample provider rather than from assay-based typing.

After removal of 6 bases from V and 7 bases from J, the junction retains 6 bases not matched to a gene. Counted from cysteine to phenylalanine, this CDR3 has 13 amino acids. The kept DNA is CDR3 alone, 39 bases in frame from the first base. CDR1 SGHNT and CDR2 YENEEA were looked up in the germline V gene. Overall study results and their limits: The quantity of clinical and demographic metadata differed by source and by participant and was supplied without curation.

The sequence was collected from a man in his forties who had recovered from COVID-19. The sequence joins TRBV11-3 to TRBJ2-5; 9 of the junction bases match TRBD1. The sample taken for sequencing was PBMCs or T cells enriched from blood (not recorded which). The DNA sequence is given as TGTGCCAGCAGAACAGGGGGCAGTTCGACCCAGTACTTC. Translated, it gives CASRTGGSSTQYF.